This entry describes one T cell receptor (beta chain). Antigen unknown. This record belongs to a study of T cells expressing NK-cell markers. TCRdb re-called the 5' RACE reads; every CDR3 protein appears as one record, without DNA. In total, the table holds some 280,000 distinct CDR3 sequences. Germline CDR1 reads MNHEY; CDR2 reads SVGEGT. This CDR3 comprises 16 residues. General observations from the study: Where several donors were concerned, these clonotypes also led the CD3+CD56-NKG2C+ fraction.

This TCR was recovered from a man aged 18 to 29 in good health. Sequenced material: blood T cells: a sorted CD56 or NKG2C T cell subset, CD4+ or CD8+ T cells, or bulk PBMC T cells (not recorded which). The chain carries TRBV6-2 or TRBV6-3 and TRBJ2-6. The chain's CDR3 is CASSRPGGSGANVLTF.